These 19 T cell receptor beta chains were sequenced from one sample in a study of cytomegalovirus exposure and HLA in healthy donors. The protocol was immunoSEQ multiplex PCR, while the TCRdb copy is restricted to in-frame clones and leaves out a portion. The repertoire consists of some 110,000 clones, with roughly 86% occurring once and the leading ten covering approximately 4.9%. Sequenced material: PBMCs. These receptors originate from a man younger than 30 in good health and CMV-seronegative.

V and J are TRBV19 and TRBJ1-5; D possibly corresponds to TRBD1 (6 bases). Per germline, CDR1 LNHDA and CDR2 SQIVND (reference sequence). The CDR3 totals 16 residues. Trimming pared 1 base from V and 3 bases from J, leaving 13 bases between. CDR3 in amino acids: CASSIGLGGYNQPQHF. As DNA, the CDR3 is TGTGCCAGTAGTATAGGTTTAGGGGGATACAATCAGCCCCAGCATTTT.

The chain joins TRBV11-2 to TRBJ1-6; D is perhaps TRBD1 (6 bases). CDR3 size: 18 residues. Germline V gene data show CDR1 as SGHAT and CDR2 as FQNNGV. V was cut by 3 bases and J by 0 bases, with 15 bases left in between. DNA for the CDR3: TGTGCCAGCAGCTTGGGGACATTCCTTAGCTCCTATAATTCACCCCTCCACTTT. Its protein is CASSLGTFLSSYNSPLHF.

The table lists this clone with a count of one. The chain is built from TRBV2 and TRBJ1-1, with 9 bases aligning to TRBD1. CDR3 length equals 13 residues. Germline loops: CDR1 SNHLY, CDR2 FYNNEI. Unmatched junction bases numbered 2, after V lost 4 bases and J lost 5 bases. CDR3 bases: TGTGCCAGCAGTGGACAGGGGGAGACTGAAGCTTTCTTT. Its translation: CASSGQGETEAFF.

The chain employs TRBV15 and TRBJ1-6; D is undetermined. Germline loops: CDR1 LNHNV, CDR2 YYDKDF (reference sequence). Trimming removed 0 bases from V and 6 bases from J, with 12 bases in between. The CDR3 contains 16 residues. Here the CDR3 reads CATSRDAAEPNSPLHF. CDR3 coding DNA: TGTGCCACCAGCAGAGATGCGGCAGAGCCTAATTCACCCCTCCACTTT.

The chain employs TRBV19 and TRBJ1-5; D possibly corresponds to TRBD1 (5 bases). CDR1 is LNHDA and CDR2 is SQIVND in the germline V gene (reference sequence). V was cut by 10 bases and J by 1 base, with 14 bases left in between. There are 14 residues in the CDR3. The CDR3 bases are TGTGCCACCTGGAGGGGAGGAAGCAATCAGCCCCAGCATTTT. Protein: CATWRGGSNQPQHF.

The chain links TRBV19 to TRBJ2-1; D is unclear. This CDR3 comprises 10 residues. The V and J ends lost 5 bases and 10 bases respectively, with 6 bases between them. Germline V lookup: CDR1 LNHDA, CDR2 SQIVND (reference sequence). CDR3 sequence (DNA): TGTGCCAGTAGTTCTGGCGAGCAGTTCTTC. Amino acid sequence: CASSSGEQFF.

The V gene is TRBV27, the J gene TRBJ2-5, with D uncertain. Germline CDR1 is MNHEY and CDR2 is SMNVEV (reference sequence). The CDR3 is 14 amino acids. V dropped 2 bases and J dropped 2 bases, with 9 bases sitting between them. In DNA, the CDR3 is TGTGCCAGCAGTTTACTCGGTCTGCAAGAGACCCAGTACTTC. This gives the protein CASSLLGLQETQYF.

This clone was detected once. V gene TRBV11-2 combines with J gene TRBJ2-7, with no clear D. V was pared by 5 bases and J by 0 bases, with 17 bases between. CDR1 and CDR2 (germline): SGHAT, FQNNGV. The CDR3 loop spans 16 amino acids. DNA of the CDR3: TGTGCCAGCAGCGGCACGCCGTCCCAGGTCTCCTACGAGCAGTACTTC. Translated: CASSGTPSQVSYEQYF.

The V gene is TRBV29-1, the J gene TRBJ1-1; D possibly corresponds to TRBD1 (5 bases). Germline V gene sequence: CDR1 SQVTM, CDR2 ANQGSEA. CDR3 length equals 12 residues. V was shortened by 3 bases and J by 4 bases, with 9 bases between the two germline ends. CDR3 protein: CSVDGGGTEAFF. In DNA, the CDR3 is TGCAGCGTTGATGGGGGAGGCACTGAAGCTTTCTTT.

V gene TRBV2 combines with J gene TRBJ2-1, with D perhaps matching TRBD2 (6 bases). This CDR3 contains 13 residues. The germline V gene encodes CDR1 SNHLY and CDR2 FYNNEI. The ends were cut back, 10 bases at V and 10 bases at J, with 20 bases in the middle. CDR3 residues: CAIPLAGAREQFF. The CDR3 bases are TGTGCCATCCCACTAGCCGGGGCGAGAGAGCAGTTCTTC.

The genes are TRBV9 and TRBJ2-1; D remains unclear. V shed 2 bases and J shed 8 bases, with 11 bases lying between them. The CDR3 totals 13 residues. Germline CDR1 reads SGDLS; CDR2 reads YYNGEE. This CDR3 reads CASSVAIVDEQFF. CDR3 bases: TGTGCCAGCAGCGTCGCCATAGTGGATGAGCAGTTCTTC.

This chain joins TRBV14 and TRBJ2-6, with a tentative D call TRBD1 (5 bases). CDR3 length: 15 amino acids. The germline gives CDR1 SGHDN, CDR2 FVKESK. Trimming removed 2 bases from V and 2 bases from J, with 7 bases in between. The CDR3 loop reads CASSQRQTGANVLTF. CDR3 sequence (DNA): TGTGCCAGCAGCCAACGACAGACTGGGGCCAACGTCCTGACTTTC. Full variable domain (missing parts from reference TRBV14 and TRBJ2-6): EAGVTQFPSHSVIEKGQTVTLRCDPISGHDNLYWYRRVMGKEIKFLLHFVKESKQDESGMPNNRFLAERTGGTYSTLKVQPAELEDSGVYFCASSQRQTGANVLTFGAGSRLTVL.

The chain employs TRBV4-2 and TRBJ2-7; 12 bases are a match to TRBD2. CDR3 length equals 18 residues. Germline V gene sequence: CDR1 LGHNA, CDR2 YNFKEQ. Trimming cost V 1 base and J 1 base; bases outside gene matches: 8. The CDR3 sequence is CASSQAPSTSGRSYEQYF. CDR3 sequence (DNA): TGTGCCAGCAGCCAAGCTCCCTCGACTAGCGGGAGATCCTACGAGCAGTACTTC.

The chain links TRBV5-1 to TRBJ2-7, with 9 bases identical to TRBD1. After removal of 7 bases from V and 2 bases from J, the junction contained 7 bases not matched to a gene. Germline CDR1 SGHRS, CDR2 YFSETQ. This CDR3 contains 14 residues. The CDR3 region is CASGSGTGTYEQYF. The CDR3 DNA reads TGCGCCAGCGGCTCCGGGACAGGGACCTACGAGCAGTACTTC.

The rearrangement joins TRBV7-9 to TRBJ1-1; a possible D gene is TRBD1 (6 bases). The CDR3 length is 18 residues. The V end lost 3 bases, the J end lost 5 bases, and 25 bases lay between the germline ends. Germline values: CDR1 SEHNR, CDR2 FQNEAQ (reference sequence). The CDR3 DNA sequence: TGTGCCAGCAGCTTCGGACCGGGACATGAAAAATTTAGGACTGAAGCTTTCTTT. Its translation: CASSFGPGHEKFRTEAFF. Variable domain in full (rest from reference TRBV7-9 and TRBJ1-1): DTGVSQNPRHKITKRGQNVTFRCDPISEHNRLYWYRQTLGQGPEFLTYFQNEAQLEKSRLLSDRFSAERPKGSFSTLEIQRTEQGDSAMYLCASSFGPGHEKFRTEAFFGQGTRLTVV.

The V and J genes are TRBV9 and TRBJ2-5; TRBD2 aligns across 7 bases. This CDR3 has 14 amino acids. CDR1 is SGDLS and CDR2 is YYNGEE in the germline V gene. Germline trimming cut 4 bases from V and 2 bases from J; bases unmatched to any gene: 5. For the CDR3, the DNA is TGTGCCAGCAGCCACGGGACTACGCAAGAGACCCAGTACTTC. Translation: CASSHGTTQETQYF.

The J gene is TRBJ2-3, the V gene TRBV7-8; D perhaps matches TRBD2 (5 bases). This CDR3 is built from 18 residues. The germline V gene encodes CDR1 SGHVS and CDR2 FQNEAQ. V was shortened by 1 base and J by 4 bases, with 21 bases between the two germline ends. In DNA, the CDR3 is TGTGCCAGCAGCTTAGTAAAAGGAGGCATATCCTCGGCAGATACGCAGTATTTT. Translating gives CASSLVKGGISSADTQYF.

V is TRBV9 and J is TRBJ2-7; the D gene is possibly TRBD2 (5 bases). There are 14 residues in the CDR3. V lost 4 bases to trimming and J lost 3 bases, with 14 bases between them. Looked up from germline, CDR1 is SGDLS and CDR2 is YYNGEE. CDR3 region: CASSPMGGGYEQYF. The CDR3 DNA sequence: TGTGCCAGCAGCCCCATGGGCGGAGGCTACGAGCAGTACTTC. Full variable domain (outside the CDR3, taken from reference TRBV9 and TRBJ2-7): DSGVTQTPKHLITATGQRVTLRCSPRSGDLSVYWYQQSLDQGLQFLIQYYNGEERAKGNILERFSAQQFPDLHSELNLSSLELGDSALYFCASSPMGGGYEQYFGPGTRLTVT.

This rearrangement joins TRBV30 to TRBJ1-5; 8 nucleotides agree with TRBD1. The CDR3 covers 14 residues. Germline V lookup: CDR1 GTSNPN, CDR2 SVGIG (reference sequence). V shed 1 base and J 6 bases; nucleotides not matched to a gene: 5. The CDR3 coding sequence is TGTGCCTGGAGTGGACGGACAGGGAGTCAGCCCCAGCATTTT. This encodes CAWSGRTGSQPQHF. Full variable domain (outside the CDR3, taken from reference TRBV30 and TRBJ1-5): SQTIHQWPATLVQPVGSPLSLECTVEGTSNPNLYWYRQAAGRGLQLLFYSVGIGQISSEVPQNLSASRPQDRQFILSSKKLLLSDSGFYLCAWSGRTGSQPQHFGDGTRLSIL.